This T cell receptor (beta chain) comes out of a study of blood T cell repertoires in COVID-19. Study information: The origin of the acute and convalescent COVID-19 samples was the United States, Italy and Spain.

The data were produced by immunoSEQ multiplex PCR, yet TCRdb's version contains in-frame clones alone and is incomplete. Of 150,000 to 180,000 clones in the sample, about 88% were seen once. The sequencing input was peripheral blood. The source is a woman in her 70s with acute or convalescent COVID-19.

CDR3 amino acids: CASSFETGITEAFF. In DNA, the CDR3 is TGTGCCAGCAGTTTTGAAACAGGAATCACTGAAGCTTTCTTT. This chain joins TRBV28 and TRBJ1-1, with D perhaps TRBD1 (5 bases). Between the trimmed V and J ends, which lost 3 bases and 4 bases, there was a span of 12 bases. The CDR3 has 14 residues. The germline V gene encodes CDR1 MDHEN and CDR2 SYDVKM.